Presented here are 25 T cell receptor beta chains from one specimen sequenced in a study of blood T cell repertoires in COVID-19. TCRdb keeps only in-frame clones here, not all; method: immunoSEQ multiplex PCR. Among around 250,000 clones listed, 89% were seen once. The sequenced material came from peripheral blood. The receptors derive from a woman aged 40 to 49 who had recovered from COVID-19.

This clone was recorded a few times. The chain uses TRBV30 and TRBJ1-2; D remains ambiguous. Trimming removed 2 bases from V and 4 bases from J, with 14 bases in between. Germline V CDR1 and CDR2: GTSNPN, SVGIG (reference sequence). The CDR3 length is 14 residues. As DNA, the CDR3 is TGTGCCTGGAGTACAGCCCCGGAGGCCTATGGCTACACCTTC. Translated, it gives CAWSTAPEAYGYTF.

The rearrangement uses TRBV19 and TRBJ2-3, with TRBD1 matching over 9 bases. This CDR3 has 14 amino acids. Germline CDR1 and CDR2: LNHDA and SQIVND (reference sequence). The ends lost 5 bases at V and 6 bases at J; junction bases unmatched: 6. The CDR3 protein is CASSSGQGTDTQYF. As DNA, the CDR3 is TGTGCCAGTAGTTCCGGACAGGGGACGGATACGCAGTATTTT.

The chain is built from TRBV7-9 and TRBJ1-3; the D gene is possibly TRBD1 (5 bases). V lost 5 bases to trimming and J lost 0 bases, with 14 bases between them. The CDR3 sequence is 16 residues long. Germline CDR1 and CDR2: SEHNR and FQNEAQ (reference sequence). Here the CDR3 DNA reads TGTGCCAGCAGCGCCCACACAGGCTACTCTGGAAACACCATATATTTT. This translates into CASSAHTGYSGNTIYF.

The rearrangement uses TRBV7-9 and TRBJ2-7, with D possibly TRBD2 on 5 matching bases. This CDR3 is 16 amino acids long. Germline V CDR1 and CDR2: SEHNR, FQNEAQ (reference sequence). Between the trimmed V and J ends, which lost 4 bases and 0 bases, there was a span of 16 bases. In DNA form, the CDR3 reads TGTGCCAGCAGCTCCCCCCAACGGGGTGGCTCCTACGAGCAGTACTTC. It codes for CASSSPQRGGSYEQYF.

The chain is built from TRBV3-1 (or the pseudogene TRBV3-2) and TRBJ2-1, with D tentatively TRBD2 (6 bases). Trimming shortened V by 4 bases and J by 0 bases, and 16 bases separated the two germline ends. There are 17 residues in the CDR3. CDR1 and CDR2 from the germline V gene are LGHDT and YNNKEL (reference sequence). CDR3 protein: CASSLNERVSSYNEQFF. DNA of the CDR3: TGTGCCAGCAGCCTGAATGAGCGGGTAAGCTCCTACAATGAGCAGTTCTTC.

This clone was recorded only once. This rearrangement joins TRBV19 to TRBJ2-7, with 10 nucleotides matching TRBD1. This CDR3 contains 16 residues. Germline loops: CDR1 LNHDA, CDR2 SQIVND (reference sequence). V dropped 3 bases and J dropped 4; count of bases not matched to a gene: 9. CDR3 in amino acids: CASSMTSTGGGYEQYF. CDR3 coding DNA: TGTGCCAGTAGTATGACCTCGACAGGGGGCGGATACGAGCAGTACTTC.

The CDR3, as DNA: TGTGCCAGCAGTGAAGCGGCGGGACGTCGGCCAGATACGCAGTATTTT. Its translation: CASSEAAGRRPDTQYF. The chain carries TRBV6-1 and TRBJ2-3; D possibly corresponds to TRBD2 (6 bases). This CDR3 region has 16 residues. From germline, CDR1 is MNHNS and CDR2 SASEGT. V shed 0 bases and J shed 4 bases, with 14 bases lying between them.

The CDR3 bases are TGCGCCAGCAGCCACCCGGGGGACTCCTACGAGCAGTACTTC. The encoded protein is CASSHPGDSYEQYF. V and J are TRBV5-1 and TRBJ2-7; a weak D match, TRBD2 (6 bases). This CDR3 contains 14 residues. Germline values: CDR1 SGHRS, CDR2 YFSETQ. V lost 4 bases, J lost 0 bases, and 11 bases lay in between.

The chain uses TRBV18 and TRBJ2-1; D unclear. V shed 2 bases and J shed 7 bases, with 9 bases lying between them. Germline CDR1 KGHSH, CDR2 LQKENI. The CDR3 is made up of 13 amino acids. CDR3 nucleotide sequence: TGTGCCAGCTCACCAGATCTATCGAATGAGCAGTTCTTC. It encodes CASSPDLSNEQFF.

The rearrangement links TRBV11-2 to TRBJ2-1; perhaps TRBD1 as D (5 bases). Trimming left V 5 bases short and J 0 bases short, with 14 bases between. The CDR3 is 16 residues long. Germline CDR1 is SGHAT and CDR2 is FQNNGV. CDR3 nucleotide sequence: TGTGCCAGCAGCCACCGGACACCCAGCTCCTACAATGAGCAGTTCTTC. Translating it yields CASSHRTPSSYNEQFF.

This chain uses TRBV9 with TRBJ2-3; TRBD2 matches at 10 bases. The CDR3 has 17 residues. V dropped 0 bases and J dropped 6; count of bases not matched to a gene: 10. CDR1 is SGDLS, CDR2 YYNGEE, per germline. The chain's CDR3 is CASSVGVLAGGLDTQYF. The CDR3 region has the DNA TGTGCCAGCAGCGTAGGGGTGTTAGCGGGGGGTTTGGATACGCAGTATTTT. Full variable domain (outside the CDR3, taken from reference TRBV9 and TRBJ2-3): DSGVTQTPKHLITATGQRVTLRCSPRSGDLSVYWYQQSLDQGLQFLIQYYNGEERAKGNILERFSAQQFPDLHSELNLSSLELGDSALYFCASSVGVLAGGLDTQYFGPGTRLTVL.

The genes are TRBV6-5 and TRBJ1-6, with a tentative D call TRBD1 (5 bases). The CDR3 consists of 14 residues. Germline CDR1 MNHEY, CDR2 SVGAGI. V shed 5 bases and J shed 5 bases, with 10 bases lying between them. CDR3 sequence (DNA): TGTGCCAGCAGTCACGGACAAGATAATTCACCCCTCCACTTT. As protein: CASSHGQDNSPLHF.

V is TRBV4-1 and J is TRBJ1-5; D unclear. This CDR3 spans 16 amino acids. Germline CDR1 MGHRA, CDR2 YSYEKL. The V end lost 4 bases, the J end lost 0 bases, and 13 bases lay between the germline ends. The CDR3 bases are TGCGCCAGCAGCCTGCGAGAGAACTATAGCAATCAGCCCCAGCATTTT. Amino acid sequence: CASSLRENYSNQPQHF.

The chain has TRBV10-2 and TRBJ1-1, with D possibly being TRBD1 (5 bases). Germline loops: CDR1 WSHSY, CDR2 SAAADI. Deletions cut 0 bases from V and 4 bases from J, with 12 bases between. The CDR3 loop spans 15 amino acids. The chain's CDR3 is CASSESQGLGTEAFF. As DNA, the CDR3 is TGCGCCAGCAGTGAGTCGCAGGGTTTGGGCACTGAAGCTTTCTTT.

This chain uses TRBV4-1 with TRBJ2-1, with D hard to call. V lost 4 bases, J lost 16 bases, and 23 bases lay in between. CDR1 is MGHRA and CDR2 is YSYEKL in the germline V gene. CDR3 length: 14 amino acids. The CDR3 bases are TGCGCCAGCAGCCCCTCGCCCCCAGACATCCTGAAATTCTTC. This sequence encodes CASSPSPPDILKFF.

For this clone: Additional DNA sequences in this sample encode the identical CDR3. The chain links TRBV18 to TRBJ2-1; D uncertain. The ends were cut back, 3 bases at V and 5 bases at J, with 5 bases in the middle. Germline V gene data show CDR1 as KGHSH and CDR2 as LQKENI. This CDR3 is built from 12 residues. The chain's CDR3 is CASSPPNNEQFF. DNA for the CDR3: TGTGCCAGCTCACCTCCAAACAATGAGCAGTTCTTC. The variable domain in full, completed from reference TRBV18 and TRBJ2-1, reads NAGVMQNPRHLVRRRGQEARLRCSPMKGHSHVYWYRQLPEEGLKFMVYLQKENIIDESGMPKERFSAEFPKEGPSILRIQQVVRGDSAAYFCASSPPNNEQFFGPGTRLTVL.

This clone was seen a single time. The chain joins TRBV19 to TRBJ2-5; possible D gene TRBD2, 6 bases. Germline CDR1 is LNHDA and CDR2 is SQIVND (reference sequence). This CDR3 has 13 residues. The germline V and J ends were trimmed by 7 bases and 1 base, with 10 bases remaining between them. The CDR3 coding sequence is TGTGCCAGTACGTCTAGCGCCCAAGAGACCCAGTACTTC. Translating gives CASTSSAQETQYF.

The rearrangement uses TRBV19 and TRBJ2-2; 7 bases align to TRBD1. Losses at the gene ends were 4 bases for V and 5 bases for J; bases not matched to a gene: 16. The CDR3 runs to 18 residues. Per germline, CDR1 LNHDA and CDR2 SQIVND (reference sequence). CDR3 DNA sequence: TGTGCCAGTAGTACCCGATCGGGGACAGAGAGGGGTACCGGGGAGCTGTTTTTT. Translating gives CASSTRSGTERGTGELFF.

This sequence joins TRBV30 and TRBJ2-7; D gene ambiguous. The CDR3 totals 14 residues. V lost 4 bases to trimming and J lost 2 bases, with 15 bases between them. CDR1 and CDR2 (germline): GTSNPN, SVGIG (reference sequence). The CDR3 DNA reads TGTGCCTGGACCCACGACTTCCCGCCCTACGAGCAGTACTTC. It yields the protein CAWTHDFPPYEQYF.

This clone was observed a handful of times. The chain couples TRBV6-5 to TRBJ2-3, with TRBD2 identical over 10 bases. The CDR3 is made up of 14 amino acids. Germline lookup yields CDR1 MNHEY and CDR2 SVGAGI. The V and J ends lost 4 bases and 3 bases, in that order; junction bases with no gene match: 1. The CDR3 loop is CASSSSGRTDTQYF. The DNA of the CDR3 is TGTGCCAGCAGTTCTAGCGGGAGAACAGATACGCAGTATTTT.

This chain joins TRBV19 and TRBJ2-1; D is possibly TRBD2 (5 bases). Germline V gene data show CDR1 as LNHDA and CDR2 as SQIVND (reference sequence). The V gene lost 5 bases and the J gene lost 4 bases, with 12 bases spanning the gap. The CDR3 spans 14 residues. The CDR3 here is CASSRGGGYNEQFF. CDR3 in DNA: TGTGCCAGTAGTCGGGGTGGAGGTTACAATGAGCAGTTCTTC. Full variable domain (remainder filled in from reference TRBV19 and TRBJ2-1): DGGITQSPKYLFRKEGQNVTLSCEQNLNHDAMYWYRQDPGQGLRLIYYSQIVNDFQKGDIAEGYSVSREKKESFPLTVTSAQKNPTAFYLCASSRGGGYNEQFFGPGTRLTVL.

The J gene is TRBJ1-2, the V gene TRBV19; D is undetermined. CDR3 length equals 15 residues. Per germline, CDR1 LNHDA and CDR2 SQIVND (reference sequence). Trimming removed 7 bases from V and 7 bases from J, with 22 bases in between. The DNA of the CDR3 is TGTGCCAGTACCTCCCAATCGACCAGCGTACGTGGCTACACCTTC. It is translated as CASTSQSTSVRGYTF.

This chain's CDR3 is CASSVASDRGRYGYTF. CDR3 nucleotide sequence: TGTGCCAGCAGCGTAGCATCCGACAGGGGTCGATATGGCTACACCTTC. This chain connects TRBV9 to TRBJ1-2; 8 nucleotides agree with TRBD1. The CDR3 runs to 16 residues. CDR1 and CDR2 (germline): SGDLS, YYNGEE. With 0 bases clipped from V and 5 bases from J, the junction kept 9 bases outside the gene matches.

J is TRBJ2-7 and V is TRBV2, with 9 bases matching TRBD1. J lost 1 base, V lost 6 bases, and 7 bases had no gene match. Germline loops: CDR1 SNHLY, CDR2 FYNNEI. The CDR3 has 15 residues. Here the CDR3 reads CASSPDRGNSYEQYF. The CDR3 DNA sequence: TGTGCCAGCAGCCCTGACAGGGGGAATTCCTACGAGCAGTACTTC.

This clone was counted a single time. The J gene is TRBJ1-3, the V gene TRBV3-1 (or the pseudogene TRBV3-2), with D unclear. This CDR3 has 15 amino acids. The V end was cut by 4 bases, the J end by 2 bases, with 12 bases between. Looked up from germline, CDR1 is LGHDT and CDR2 is YNNKEL (reference sequence). CDR3 amino acids: CASSPPGRAGNTIYF. The CDR3 region has the DNA TGTGCCAGCAGCCCCCCCGGGAGAGCTGGAAACACCATATATTTT.